Below, one T cell receptor beta chain is given with its context. Antigen unknown. The limits of the CDR3 on the DNA are not certain, so only TCRdb's listed CDR3 is given. The data were taken from a study of OX40 agonist ivuxolimab in advanced cancers. Overall study findings and caveats: Among the least clonally expanded were partial responders at 0.1-3.0 mg/kg. Average numbers of expanded clones were greater in CD8+ T cells than in CD4+.

A total of 15 residues make up the CDR3, ends included. Method: immunoSEQ multiplex PCR; TCRdb's copy keeps in-frame clones and lacks some. The sample records tens of thousands of clones, around 94% being singletons. This TCR came from an adult with an advanced solid tumor such as melanoma, head and neck, liver or kidney cancer. The material was CD4+ or CD8+ T cells sorted from blood, obtained in a trial of the OX40 agonist ivuxolimab. The V gene is TRBV23-1, the J gene TRBJ2-1; whether TRBD2, the table's D call, matches the DNA was not checked. TRBV23-1 belongs to the ORF category, with a function that is uncertain. CDR3 in amino acids: CATYPCGGRMREQFF.